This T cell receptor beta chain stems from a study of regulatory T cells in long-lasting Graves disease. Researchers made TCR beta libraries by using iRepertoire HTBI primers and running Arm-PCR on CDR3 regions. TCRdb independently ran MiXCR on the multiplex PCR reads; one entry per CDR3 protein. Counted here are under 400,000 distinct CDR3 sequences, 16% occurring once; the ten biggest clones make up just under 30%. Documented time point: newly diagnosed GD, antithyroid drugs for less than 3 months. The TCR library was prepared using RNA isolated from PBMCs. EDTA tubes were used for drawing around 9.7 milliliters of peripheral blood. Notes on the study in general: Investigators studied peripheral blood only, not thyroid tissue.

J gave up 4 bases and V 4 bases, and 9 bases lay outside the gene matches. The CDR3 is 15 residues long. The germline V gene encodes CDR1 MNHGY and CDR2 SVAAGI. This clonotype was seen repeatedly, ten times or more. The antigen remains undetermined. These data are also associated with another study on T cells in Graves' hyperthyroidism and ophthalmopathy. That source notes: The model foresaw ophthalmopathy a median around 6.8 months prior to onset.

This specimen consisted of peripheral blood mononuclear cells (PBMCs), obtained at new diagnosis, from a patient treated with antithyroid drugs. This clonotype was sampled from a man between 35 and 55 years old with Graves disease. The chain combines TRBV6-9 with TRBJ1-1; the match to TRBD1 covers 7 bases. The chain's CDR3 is CASSSSDRVFTEAFF. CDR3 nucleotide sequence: TGTGCCAGCAGTTCCTCTGACAGGGTGTTCACTGAAGCTTTCTTT.